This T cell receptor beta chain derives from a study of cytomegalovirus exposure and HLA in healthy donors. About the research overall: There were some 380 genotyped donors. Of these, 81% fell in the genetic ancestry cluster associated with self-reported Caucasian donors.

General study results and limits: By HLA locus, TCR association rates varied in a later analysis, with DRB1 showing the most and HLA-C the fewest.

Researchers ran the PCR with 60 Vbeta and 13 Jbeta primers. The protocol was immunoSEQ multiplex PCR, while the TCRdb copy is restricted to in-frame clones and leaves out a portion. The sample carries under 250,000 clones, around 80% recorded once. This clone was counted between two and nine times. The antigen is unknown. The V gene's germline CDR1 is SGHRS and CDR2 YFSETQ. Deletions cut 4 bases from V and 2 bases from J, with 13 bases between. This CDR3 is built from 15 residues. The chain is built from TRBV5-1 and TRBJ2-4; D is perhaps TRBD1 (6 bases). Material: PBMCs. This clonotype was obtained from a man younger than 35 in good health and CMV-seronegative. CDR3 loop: CASSPGQMPKNIQYF. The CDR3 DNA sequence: TGCGCCAGCAGCCCCGGACAGATGCCCAAAAACATTCAGTACTTC. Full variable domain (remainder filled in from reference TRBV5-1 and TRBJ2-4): KAGVTQTPRYLIKTRGQQVTLSCSPISGHRSVSWYQQTPGQGLQFLFEYFSETQRNKGNFPGRFSGRQFSNSRSEMNVSTLELGDSALYLCASSPGQMPKNIQYFGAGTRLSVL.